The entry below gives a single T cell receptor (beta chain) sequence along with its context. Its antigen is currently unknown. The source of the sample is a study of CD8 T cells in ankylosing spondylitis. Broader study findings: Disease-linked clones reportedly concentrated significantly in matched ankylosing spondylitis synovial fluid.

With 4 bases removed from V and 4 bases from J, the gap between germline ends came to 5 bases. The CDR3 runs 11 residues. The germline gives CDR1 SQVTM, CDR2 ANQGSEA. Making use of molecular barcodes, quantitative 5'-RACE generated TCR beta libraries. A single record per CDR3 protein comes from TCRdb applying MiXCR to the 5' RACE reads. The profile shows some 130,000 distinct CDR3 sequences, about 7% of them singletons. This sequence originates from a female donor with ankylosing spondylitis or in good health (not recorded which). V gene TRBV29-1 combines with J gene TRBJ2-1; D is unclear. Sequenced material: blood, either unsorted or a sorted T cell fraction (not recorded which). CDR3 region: CSVGGYNEQFF. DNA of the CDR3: TGCAGCGTTGGAGGTTACAATGAGCAGTTCTTC.